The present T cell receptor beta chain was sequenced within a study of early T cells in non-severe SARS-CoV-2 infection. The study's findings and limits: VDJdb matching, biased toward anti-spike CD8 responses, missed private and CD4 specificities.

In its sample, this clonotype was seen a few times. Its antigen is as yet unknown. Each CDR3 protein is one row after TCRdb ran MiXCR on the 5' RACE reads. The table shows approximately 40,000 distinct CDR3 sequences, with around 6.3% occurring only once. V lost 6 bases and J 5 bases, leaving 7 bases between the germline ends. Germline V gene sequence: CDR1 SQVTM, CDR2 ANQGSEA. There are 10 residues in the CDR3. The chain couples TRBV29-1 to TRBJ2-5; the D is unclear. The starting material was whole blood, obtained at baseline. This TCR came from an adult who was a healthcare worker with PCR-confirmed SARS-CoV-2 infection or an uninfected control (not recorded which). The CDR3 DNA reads TGCAGCGTAGAACTCGAGACCCAGTACTTC. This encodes CSVELETQYF.